This T cell receptor beta chain was sequenced during a study of identical twins. Using its own MiXCR run on the 5' RACE reads, TCRdb lists one record per CDR3 protein. The profile covers around 570,000 distinct CDR3 sequences, with over 8.5% appearing a single time and 2.5% to 3% taken by the ten largest. This clonotype came up many times. All donors comprised healthy Caucasians. This CDR3 spans 16 amino acids. CDR1 SQVTM and CDR2 ANQGSEA come from the germline V gene. The V gene lost 0 bases and the J gene lost 4 bases, with 19 bases spanning the gap. This sample was shared with a second study, whose subject was yellow fever vaccine responses in identical twins.

This clonotype originated in a woman under 30 in good health. This chain joins TRBV29-1 and TRBJ2-7; TRBD1 is a possible D gene (6 bases). The sequenced sample consisted of PBMCs. CDR3 protein: CSVEDRKGTNLYEQYF. DNA for the CDR3: TGCAGCGTTGAAGATCGTAAGGGGACAAATTTATACGAGCAGTACTTC.